There are a few counts of the clone carrying this T cell receptor (beta chain). Antigen specificity is unknown. This entry comes from a study of human T cells and chemical hapten exposure. Across the whole study: Variability of per-sample TCR yields stemmed mainly from small differences in pooled library volume.

CDR1 is GTSNPN, CDR2 SVGIG, per germline (reference sequence). The V gene lost 7 bases and the J gene lost 0 bases, with 14 bases spanning the gap. The CDR3 has 14 residues. Time point in this sample: healthy volunteer bleed at 2 weeks. Someone pulled total RNA out of unfractionated whole blood. Study outcomes and limitations: High-frequency TCRs, those above 1 in 1000, stayed the same after DPC sensitization.

Methods used by the authors: Sequenced samples showed a median of approximately 100,000 TCRs each, with counts running from around 25,000 to 690,000. TCRdb independently ran MiXCR on the RACE reads; one entry per CDR3 protein. Clone size and V and J calls follow TCRdb, not the original study. The profile shows tens of thousands of distinct CDR3 sequences, about 8.6% of them singletons. The chain employs TRBV30 and TRBJ2-3, with D possibly matching TRBD1 (5 bases). This clonotype originated in a female donor in good health. Some clones in this sample may be carry-over from other donors' samples. Source material: whole blood. CDR3 DNA: TGTGCCTTTCGAGACAGACATAGCACAGATACGCAGTATTTT. Translated, it gives CAFRDRHSTDTQYF.